This T cell receptor (beta chain) was profiled in a study of PD-L1 blockade in urothelial cancer. Study in general: Administration of atezolizumab to patients began at some point between 2013 and 2015, at 1,200 mg intravenously every 3 weeks.

This table comes from immunoSEQ multiplex PCR, and its TCRdb copy is limited to in-frame clones, with some not included. There are 70,000 to 75,000 clones in the sample; roughly 89% occur only once, and approximately 10% lies in the top ten. The time point: pretreatment peripheral blood. The patients' disease, urothelial carcinoma, was locally advanced or metastatic. The CDR3 has 15 amino acids. The V end was cut by 7 bases, the J end by 4 bases, with 17 bases between. Germline CDR1 MDHEN, CDR2 SYDVKM. This clonotype was sampled from a woman between 65 and 79 years old with urothelial cancer. The sequencing used PBMCs, collected around atezolizumab (anti-PD-L1) treatment. The V and J genes are TRBV28 and TRBJ2-1; D may be TRBD2 (5 bases). For the CDR3, the DNA is TGTGCCAGCAACCTTGCGGGTCCGGGATACAATGAGCAGTTCTTC. Its protein product is CASNLAGPGYNEQFF.